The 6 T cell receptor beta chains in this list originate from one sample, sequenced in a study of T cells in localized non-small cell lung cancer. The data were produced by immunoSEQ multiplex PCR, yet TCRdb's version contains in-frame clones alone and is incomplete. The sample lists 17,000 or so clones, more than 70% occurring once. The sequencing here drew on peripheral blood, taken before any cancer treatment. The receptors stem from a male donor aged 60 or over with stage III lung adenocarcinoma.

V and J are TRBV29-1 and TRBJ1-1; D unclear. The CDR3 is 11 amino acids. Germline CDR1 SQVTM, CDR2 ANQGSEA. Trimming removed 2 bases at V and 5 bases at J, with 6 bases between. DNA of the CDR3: TGCAGCGTTGAACTTGGAACTGAAGCTTTCTTT. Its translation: CSVELGTEAFF.

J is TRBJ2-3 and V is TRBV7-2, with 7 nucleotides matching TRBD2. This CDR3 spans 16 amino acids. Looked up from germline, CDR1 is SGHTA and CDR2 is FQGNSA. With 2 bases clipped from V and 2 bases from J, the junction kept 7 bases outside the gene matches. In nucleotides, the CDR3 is TGTGCCAGCAGCTTATTCGCGGGGGTGATCACAGATACGCAGTATTTT. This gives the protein CASSLFAGVITDTQYF.

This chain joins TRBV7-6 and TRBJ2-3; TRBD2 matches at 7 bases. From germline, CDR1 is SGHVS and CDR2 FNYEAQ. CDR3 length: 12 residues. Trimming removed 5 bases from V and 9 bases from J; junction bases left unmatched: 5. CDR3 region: CASSTLAGTQYF. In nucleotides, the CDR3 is TGTGCCAGCAGCACATTAGCGGGCACGCAGTATTTT.

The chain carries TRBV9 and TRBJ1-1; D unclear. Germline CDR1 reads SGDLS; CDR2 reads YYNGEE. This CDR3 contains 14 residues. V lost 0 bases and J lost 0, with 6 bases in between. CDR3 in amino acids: CASSVGAMNTEAFF. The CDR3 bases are TGTGCCAGCAGCGTAGGGGCCATGAACACTGAAGCTTTCTTT.

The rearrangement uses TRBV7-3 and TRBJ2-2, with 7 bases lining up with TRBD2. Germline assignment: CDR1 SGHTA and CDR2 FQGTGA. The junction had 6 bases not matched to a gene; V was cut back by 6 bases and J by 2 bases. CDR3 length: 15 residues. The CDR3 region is CASRRSSGNTGELFF. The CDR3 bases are TGTGCCAGCAGACGGTCTAGCGGAAACACCGGGGAGCTGTTTTTT.

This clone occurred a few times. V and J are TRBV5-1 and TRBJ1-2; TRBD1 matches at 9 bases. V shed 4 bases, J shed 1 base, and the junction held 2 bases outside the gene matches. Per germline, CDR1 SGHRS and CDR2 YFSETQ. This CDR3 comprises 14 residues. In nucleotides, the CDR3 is TGCGCCAGCAGCCGGGGACAGGGTAACTATGGCTACACCTTC. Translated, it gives CASSRGQGNYGYTF.